This note documents a single T cell receptor beta chain sequence. The antigen it recognizes is unknown. Base qualities are not provided; no much larger clone lies one nucleotide away. Samples from volunteer blood donors who had recovered from COVID-19 were contributed by a second Seattle source. The collaborating institutions used their own protocols to collect whole blood in K2EDTA tubes. For TCRbeta analysis, collaborators shipped samples in one of three forms: frozen whole blood, isolated PBMCs, or DNA extracted from either of those sample types. TCRbeta CDR3 regions were amplified from genomic DNA by means of the immunoSEQ Assay, a bias-controlled multiplex PCR. In the original analysis: The number of nucleated cells in each sample was estimated by amplification of reference gene primers within the assay. To quantify the absolute abundance of each unique TCRbeta CDR3 rearrangement, sequence reads were collapsed and filtered. For each sample, productive Simpson clonality was calculated as the square root of Simpson's diversity index across productive rearrangements. This is the immuneACCESS table as TCRdb keeps it, with only in-frame sequences that have V and J called. A part of the clones is gone; compared with another copy, unresolved V genes explain less than half, and the rest is unexplained. The V and J calls and the clone size are those of that table, but D and trimming were determined from the DNA. Across this sample there are a few hundred thousand clones, with roughly 87% seen only once. The ten largest clones capture 3.5% to 5.5% of the sample.

The sample belongs to a study of blood T cell repertoires in COVID-19 (TCRdb year 2020). For the study in its entirety: Collaborator samples came from the United States, Italy and Spain and covered acute and convalescent phases of COVID-19. Where available, HLA class I and class II types were obtained from metadata supplied by the sample provider rather than from assay-based typing. The prospective study material was composed of cDNA or gDNA derived from T cells, B-cell-depleted T cells, or PBMCs. The repertoires were released in a freely available public database meant as a resource for research on the immune response to SARS-CoV-2. Samples came from the ongoing ImmuneRACE study (first 160 participants) plus 1,254 subjects from 6 global collaborators. The dataset comprised deeply sampled blood TCRbeta repertoires from subjects exposed to, actively infected with, or recovered from COVID-19. Sample metadata almost always included a de-identified subject ID, COVID-19 status, age in years and sex. The study at large found these results: The quantity of clinical and demographic metadata differed by source and by participant and was supplied without curation.

The germline V gene supplies CDR1 MNHNS and CDR2 SASEGT. V drops 1 base and J drops 4 bases, leaving 13 bases in between. Taken from cysteine to phenylalanine, the CDR3 has 15 residues. The retained sequence is limited to the CDR3, 45 bases, with the frame set at the first base. Sample: peripheral blood. The clonotype comes from a woman aged 40 to 49 who had recovered from COVID-19. This chain is built from TRBV6-1 and TRBJ1-1, with the D gene not confidently named. The CDR3 has the sequence CASSEEIGITTEAFF. The base sequence is TGTGCCAGCAGTGAAGAAATCGGGATTACCACTGAAGCTTTCTTT.